This record covers a single TCR beta chain. Its target is not known. CDR3 length: 15 amino acids. V trimming: 5 bases; J trimming: 4 bases; junction bases outside the gene matches: 9. This sample is drawn from a study of blood T cells in healthy people across ages. Findings and limits, study-wide: Greater diversity and more naive CD4+ cells were seen in long-lived donors than in aged donors.

A second PCR, run for about 7 to 11 cycles, used a sample-barcoded 5' primer plus a J-beta primer mix. MiXCR, run by TCRdb on the 5' RACE reads, gives a single entry per CDR3 protein. The repertoire has fewer than 2,000,000 distinct CDR3 sequences, 35% to 50% of them found once; the top ten carry more than 20%. This TCR was sampled from a human donor in good health. The chain is built from TRBV12-3 or TRBV12-4 and TRBJ1-1; 8 nucleotides agree with TRBD1. Sequencing was carried out using blood. The CDR3: CASSILPGGGTEAFF. The CDR3 bases are TGTGCCAGCAGTATCCTCCCAGGGGGCGGCACTGAAGCTTTCTTT.